The source of this T cell receptor (beta chain) is a study of blood T cell repertoires in COVID-19. Looking at the study overall: Collection of acute and convalescent COVID-19 samples took place in the United States, Italy and Spain. Nucleic acid was either cDNA or gDNA, and it came from T cells, B-cell-depleted T cells, or PBMCs.

V was shortened by 5 bases and J by 5 bases, with 10 bases between the two germline ends. This CDR3 is built from 13 residues. The germline V gene has CDR1 SGHNT and CDR2 YENEEA. Here immunoSEQ multiplex PCR was the method, and the copy in TCRdb shows in-frame clones only, minus some. The sample carries roughly 120,000 clones, around nine tenths recorded once. This chain joins TRBV11-3 and TRBJ2-1; D is uncertain. The sequence came from a woman in her 70s who had recovered from COVID-19. The sample taken for sequencing was peripheral blood. The CDR3 region is CASSLSRHNEQFF. CDR3 DNA: TGTGCCAGCAGCCTTAGCCGACACAATGAGCAGTTCTTC.